Reported below is one TCR beta chain. The antigen remains unidentified. The CDR3 length is 15 residues. Germline V gene lookup returns CDR1 SGDLS and CDR2 YYNGEE. V was cut by 4 bases and J by 3 bases, with 14 bases left in between. The data derive from a study of shared clonotypes between healthy human individuals. Study findings and constraints: Sharing across four donors was highest in naive CD4 (around 5%) and lowest in memory CD8 (around 0.4%). For sorted subsets, rarefaction showed incomplete sequencing despite large depth.

Sequencing was performed with immunoSEQ multiplex PCR; in TCRdb, only in-frame clones are kept and a portion is missing. Here the sample spans roughly 2.1 million clones, 93% being singletons. Naive CD8 populations comprised CD45RO-negative cells positively selected for CCR7, excluding terminally differentiated effector memory CD45RA+ cells. Study donors comprised healthy, HIV-negative adults devoid of recent acute infection or vaccination. This clonotype was sampled from a man between 18 and 35 years old in good health. Some clones in this sample may be carry-over from other donors' samples. This sequence joins TRBV9 and TRBJ2-1; a weak D match, TRBD2 (5 bases). The specimen was naive CD8+ T cells from PBMCs. Here the CDR3 DNA reads TGTGCCAGCAGCTCCCGTTCGGGGAGCTACAATGAGCAGTTCTTC. It encodes CASSSRSGSYNEQFF.